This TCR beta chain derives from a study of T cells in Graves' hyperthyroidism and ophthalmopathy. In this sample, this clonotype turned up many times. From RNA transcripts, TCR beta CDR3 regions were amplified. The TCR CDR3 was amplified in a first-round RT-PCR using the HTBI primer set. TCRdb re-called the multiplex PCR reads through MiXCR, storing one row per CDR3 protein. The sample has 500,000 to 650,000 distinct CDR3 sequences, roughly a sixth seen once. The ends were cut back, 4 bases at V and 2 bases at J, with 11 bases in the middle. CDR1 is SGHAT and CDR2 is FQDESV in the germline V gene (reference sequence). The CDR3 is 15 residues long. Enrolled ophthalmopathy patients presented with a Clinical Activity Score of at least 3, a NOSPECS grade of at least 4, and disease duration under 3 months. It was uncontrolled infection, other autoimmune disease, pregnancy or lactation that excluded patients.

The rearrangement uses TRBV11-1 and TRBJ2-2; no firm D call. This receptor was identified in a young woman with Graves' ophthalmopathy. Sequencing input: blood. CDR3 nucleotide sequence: TGTGCCAGCAGCTCCTACTACCATAACACCGGGGAGCTGTTTTTT. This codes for CASSSYYHNTGELFF.